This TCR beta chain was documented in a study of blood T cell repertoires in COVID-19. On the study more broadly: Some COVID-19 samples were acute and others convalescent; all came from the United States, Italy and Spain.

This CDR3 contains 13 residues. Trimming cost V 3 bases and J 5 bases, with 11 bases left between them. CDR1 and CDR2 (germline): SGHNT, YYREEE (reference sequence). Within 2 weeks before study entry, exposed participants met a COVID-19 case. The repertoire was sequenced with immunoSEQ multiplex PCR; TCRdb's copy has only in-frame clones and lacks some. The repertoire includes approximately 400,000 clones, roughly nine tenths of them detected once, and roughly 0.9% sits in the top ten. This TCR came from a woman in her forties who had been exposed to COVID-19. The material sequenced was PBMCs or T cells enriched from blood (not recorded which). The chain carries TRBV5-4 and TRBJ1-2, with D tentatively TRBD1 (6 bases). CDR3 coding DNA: TGTGCCAGCAGCTCCCGACAGGCATATGGCTACACCTTC. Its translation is CASSSRQAYGYTF.